Shown below are 26 T cell receptor beta chains from a single sample sequenced in a study of blood T cell repertoires in COVID-19. Sequenced by immunoSEQ multiplex PCR; TCRdb stores in-frame clones only, minus some. The sample carries around 300,000 clones, 70% to 90% recorded once. The specimen sequenced was peripheral blood. The receptors stem from a woman aged 45-65 years with active or convalescent COVID-19.

The rearrangement joins TRBV5-1 to TRBJ2-2; D is uncertain. Germline assignment: CDR1 SGHRS and CDR2 YFSETQ. Between the trimmed V and J ends, which lost 5 bases and 8 bases, there was a span of 13 bases. The CDR3 has 13 amino acids. CDR3 in amino acids: CASSRLIGGELFF. The CDR3, as DNA: TGCGCCAGCAGTCGATTGATCGGGGGGGAGCTGTTTTTT.

The chain couples TRBV6-5 to TRBJ2-5; 7 positions agree with TRBD1. Trimming took 3 bases from V and 7 from J; bases not matched to a gene: 11. The CDR3 runs to 15 residues. The germline V gene encodes CDR1 MNHEY and CDR2 SVGAGI. The CDR3 reads CASSYRGGGFGTQYF. The CDR3 bases are TGTGCCAGCAGTTATAGAGGGGGCGGTTTCGGGACCCAGTACTTC.

The chain carries TRBV10-3 and TRBJ2-3; TRBD2 agrees at 8 bases. This CDR3 has 14 amino acids. The V gene end was trimmed by 10 bases and the J gene end by 4 bases; junction bases not matched to a gene: 10. Germline V gene data show CDR1 as ENHRY and CDR2 as SYGVKD. This chain's CDR3 is CASGSGGLADTQYF. For the CDR3, the DNA is TGTGCCAGCGGGTCGGGGGGGCTGGCAGATACGCAGTATTTT.

This clone appeared once. The chain carries TRBV10-3 and TRBJ2-7, with a tentative D call TRBD2 (7 bases). Germline V gene lookup returns CDR1 ENHRY and CDR2 SYGVKD. The V end was cut by 6 bases, the J end by 3 bases, with 18 bases between. This CDR3 is built from 15 residues. CDR3 coding DNA: TGTGCCATCAGCCAGACCCAGGGGACTAACTACGAGCAGTACTTC. Translating it yields CAISQTQGTNYEQYF.

The genes are TRBV9 and TRBJ2-7; D unresolved. The germline V gene has CDR1 SGDLS and CDR2 YYNGEE. V lost 5 bases and J 4 bases, leaving 16 bases between the germline ends. The CDR3 sequence is 14 residues long. The CDR3 nucleotides are TGTGCCAGCAGTGAAGACGGGTATTCATACGAGCAGTACTTC. Translating gives CASSEDGYSYEQYF.

The chain employs TRBV6-2 or TRBV6-3 and TRBJ2-7, with D hard to call. CDR1 MNHEY and CDR2 SVGEGT come from the germline V gene. CDR3 size: 14 residues. V shed 0 bases and J shed 0 bases, with 6 bases lying between them. The CDR3 nucleotides read TGTGCCAGCAGTTACTCGAGGTCCTCCTACGAGCAGTACTTC. Translation: CASSYSRSSYEQYF.

This clone was seen a few times. The rearrangement links TRBV9 to TRBJ2-3, with 9 bases that match TRBD2. Unmatched junction bases numbered 5, after V lost 4 bases and J lost 2 bases. Germline V gene lookup returns CDR1 SGDLS and CDR2 YYNGEE. The CDR3 runs 15 residues. CDR3 in DNA: TGTGCCAGCAGCTTAAGACTAGCGGTCACAGATACGCAGTATTTT. Amino acid sequence: CASSLRLAVTDTQYF.

The rearrangement joins TRBV28 to TRBJ1-2; 9 nucleotides match TRBD1. V shed 8 bases and J 2 bases; nucleotides not matched to a gene: 3. CDR3 length equals 13 residues. Germline-derived CDR1 and CDR2 are MDHEN and SYDVKM. CDR3 nucleotide sequence: TGTGCCAGCTTCGGACAGGGGAACTATGGCTACACCTTC. Its protein is CASFGQGNYGYTF.

J is TRBJ2-2 and V is TRBV5-1; the match to TRBD2 covers 10 bases. From germline, CDR1 is SGHRS and CDR2 YFSETQ. The CDR3 covers 15 residues. The junction had 6 bases not matched to a gene; V was cut back by 6 bases and J by 4 bases. CDR3 residues: CASTLAGVGTGELFF. CDR3 nucleotides: TGCGCCAGCACCCTAGCGGGAGTGGGCACCGGGGAGCTGTTTTTT.

The chain has TRBV28 and TRBJ1-2; 7 positions match TRBD1. The germline gives CDR1 MDHEN, CDR2 SYDVKM. The CDR3 sequence is 14 residues long. Trimming took 3 bases from V and 4 from J; bases not matched to a gene: 5. The CDR3 loop reads CASSFGAGGYGYTF. CDR3 sequence (DNA): TGTGCCAGCAGTTTTGGGGCAGGGGGCTATGGCTACACCTTC.

This clone was seen only a few times. The chain carries TRBV11-2 and TRBJ2-3; 10 positions agree with TRBD1. This CDR3 comprises 16 residues. V shed 2 bases, J shed 3 bases, and the junction held 5 bases outside the gene matches. Germline loops: CDR1 SGHAT, CDR2 FQNNGV. The CDR3 spells CASSLRTGGRTDTQYF. The CDR3 DNA sequence: TGTGCCAGCAGCTTAAGGACAGGGGGAAGGACAGATACGCAGTATTTT.

The chain joins TRBV5-1 to TRBJ2-7, with TRBD1 matching over 9 bases. V was pared by 6 bases and J by 3 bases, with 7 bases of the junction left unmatched. This CDR3 region has 14 residues. From germline, CDR1 is SGHRS and CDR2 YFSETQ. DNA for the CDR3: TGCGCCAGCACCCCCTCGGACAGGGGCTACGAGCAGTACTTC. Its translation is CASTPSDRGYEQYF.

The rearrangement joins TRBV7-9 to TRBJ2-7; D perhaps matches TRBD1 (6 bases). V gave up 4 bases and J gave up 0 bases, with 10 bases separating them. Germline CDR1 is SEHNR and CDR2 is FQNEAQ (reference sequence). CDR3 length: 14 amino acids. The CDR3 region is CASSWTADSYEQYF. In nucleotides, the CDR3 is TGTGCCAGCAGCTGGACAGCTGACTCCTACGAGCAGTACTTC.

The chain employs TRBV6-6 and TRBJ1-2; 8 nucleotides align to TRBD1. Trimming cost V 2 bases and J 4 bases; bases outside gene matches: 6. The CDR3 sequence is 15 residues long. Germline-derived CDR1 and CDR2 are MNHNY and SVGAGI (reference sequence). The DNA for the CDR3 is TGTGCCAGCAGTTACAGCCAGGGGGCGTTCTATGGCTACACCTTC. Protein product: CASSYSQGAFYGYTF.

The chain has TRBV7-9 and TRBJ1-2; D possibly corresponds to TRBD1 (5 bases). Trimming removed 5 bases at V and 7 bases at J, with 23 bases between. Germline values: CDR1 SEHNR, CDR2 FQNEAQ (reference sequence). The CDR3 covers 16 residues. Here the CDR3 reads CASSPPGEVGALGYTF. The CDR3 region has the DNA TGTGCCAGCAGCCCCCCGGGGGAGGTGGGTGCCCTTGGCTACACCTTC.

V gene TRBV6-2 or TRBV6-3 combines with J gene TRBJ1-4; weak D call: TRBD1 (6 bases). The V end was cut by 5 bases, the J end by 6 bases, with 13 bases between. Germline V gene sequence: CDR1 MNHEY, CDR2 SVGEGT. The CDR3 has 14 residues. This chain's CDR3 is CASSTGSGYEKLFF. Written as DNA, the CDR3 is TGTGCCAGCAGTACAGGGTCAGGGTATGAAAAACTGTTTTTT.

The chain uses TRBV29-1 and TRBJ2-4; TRBD2 is a possible D gene (6 bases). V lost 6 bases and J 0 bases, leaving 18 bases between the germline ends. The CDR3 contains 16 residues. Germline CDR1 is SQVTM and CDR2 is ANQGSEA. CDR3 in DNA: TGCAGCGTCCGCGGTAGACTAGATAGAGCCAAAAACATTCAGTACTTC. Translating gives CSVRGRLDRAKNIQYF.

The chain has TRBV6-5 and TRBJ2-1, with TRBD2 matching 12 bases. Trimming removed 0 bases from V and 7 bases from J; junction bases left unmatched: 1. CDR1 is MNHEY and CDR2 is SVGAGI in the germline V gene. This CDR3 has 15 amino acids. In DNA form, the CDR3 reads TGTGCCAGCAGTTACTCTGGACTAGCGGGAAATGAGCAGTTCTTC. As protein: CASSYSGLAGNEQFF.

Details on this clone: At one end the junction does not follow the germline gene, possibly because of a read error. This chain links TRBV7-7 with TRBJ2-5; TRBD1 agrees at 11 bases. CDR3 length: 13 amino acids. Germline loops: CDR1 SSHAT, CDR2 FNYEAQ (reference sequence). The CDR3 spells CASSQGQGGTQYF. The CDR3 nucleotides read TGTGCTAGCAGCCAGGGACAGGGGGGCACCCAGTACTTC.

J is TRBJ2-3 and V is TRBV27; D is possibly TRBD2 (5 bases). Trimming left V 6 bases short and J 3 bases short, with 13 bases between. In germline, CDR1 is MNHEY, CDR2 SMNVEV (reference sequence). The CDR3 contains 14 residues. The CDR3 spells CASRRLAETDTQYF. In DNA form, the CDR3 reads TGTGCCAGCAGAAGGCTAGCCGAGACAGATACGCAGTATTTT.

This chain links TRBV5-1 with TRBJ2-5; D remains unclear. Germline lookup yields CDR1 SGHRS and CDR2 YFSETQ. The CDR3 runs to 15 residues. The V end was cut by 0 bases, the J end by 2 bases, with 11 bases between. CDR3 protein: CASSLVLGRQETQYF. In nucleotides, the CDR3 is TGCGCCAGCAGCTTGGTCTTGGGCCGACAAGAGACCCAGTACTTC.

J is TRBJ1-2 and V is TRBV19; D gene unclear. Germline-derived CDR1 and CDR2 are LNHDA and SQIVND (reference sequence). Trimming removed 5 bases from V and 5 bases from J, with 9 bases in between. CDR3 size: 12 residues. CDR3 residues: CASSLGPYGYTF. The CDR3 region has the DNA TGTGCCAGTAGTCTGGGCCCGTATGGCTACACCTTC. Drawing the rest from reference TRBV19 and TRBJ1-2, the complete variable domain is DGGITQSPKYLFRKEGQNVTLSCEQNLNHDAMYWYRQDPGQGLRLIYYSQIVNDFQKGDIAEGYSVSREKKESFPLTVTSAQKNPTAFYLCASSLGPYGYTFGSGTRLTVV.

The rearrangement joins TRBV6-1 to TRBJ2-5; D may be TRBD2 (6 bases). This CDR3 region has 15 residues. V was pared by 2 bases and J by 2 bases, with 12 bases between. Germline V CDR1 and CDR2: MNHNS, SASEGT. The CDR3: CASSELGGRQETQYF. The CDR3 nucleotides read TGTGCCAGCAGTGAACTGGGAGGCAGGCAAGAGACCCAGTACTTC.

This rearrangement joins TRBV6-2 or TRBV6-3 to TRBJ1-5, with TRBD1 as a possible D gene (5 bases). CDR3 length: 13 amino acids. V lost 5 bases and J 6 bases, leaving 11 bases between the germline ends. Germline CDR1 is MNHEY and CDR2 is SVGEGT. The DNA for the CDR3 is TGTGCCAGCAGTCTCAGGGAAACTCAGCCCCAGCATTTT. Translation gives CASSLRETQPQHF.

The chain uses TRBV15 and TRBJ2-7; 7 bases match TRBD1. The length of the CDR3 is 13 residues. CDR1 is LNHNV, CDR2 YYDKDF, per germline (reference sequence). Trimming took 5 bases from V and 4 from J; bases not matched to a gene: 5. The CDR3 is CATSRTGQYEQYF. The CDR3 DNA sequence: TGTGCCACCAGCCGGACAGGACAATACGAGCAGTACTTC.

The chain joins TRBV29-1 to TRBJ2-3, with a weak D call TRBD1 (6 bases). The length of the CDR3 is 15 residues. Germline V gene sequence: CDR1 SQVTM, CDR2 ANQGSEA. V was pared by 6 bases and J by 2 bases, with 18 bases between. CDR3 sequence (DNA): TGCAGCGTCTGCCGGGACACTGCCCTCACAGATACGCAGTATTTT. Translated: CSVCRDTALTDTQYF.